This T cell receptor (beta chain) was documented in a study of T-cell memory formation after mild COVID-19. CDR3 size: 15 residues. Germline CDR1 is SGHTA and CDR2 is FQGTGA. The V gene end was trimmed by 5 bases and the J gene end by 2 bases; junction bases not matched to a gene: 9. Each CDR3 protein gets one entry after TCRdb re-called the 5' RACE reads with MiXCR. The sample consists of about 150,000 distinct CDR3 sequences, roughly 6.3% of them appearing once. This clonotype was picked up many times. The genes are TRBV7-3 and TRBJ2-7; TRBD1 aligns across 7 bases. This clonotype was obtained from an adult woman who had mild COVID-19 (a few samples of this study predate the infection). Cell type and time point are not known. The sequencing input was PBMCs or a T cell subset sorted from them (not recorded which). In DNA, the CDR3 is TGTGCCAGCAGCCCAAGTAAAACAGGGGCCTACGAGCAGTACTTC. Its translation: CASSPSKTGAYEQYF.